The present T cell receptor (beta chain) was sequenced within a study of blood T cells in healthy people across ages. This clonotype was observed at least ten times. Germline CDR1 is MNHEY and CDR2 is SVGEGT. This CDR3 contains 15 residues. V dropped 7 bases and J dropped 12; count of bases not matched to a gene: 16. The authors ran a second PCR of 7 to 11 cycles using a sample-barcoded 5' primer and a J-beta primer mix. MiXCR was run by TCRdb on the 5' RACE reads, yielding one entry per CDR3 protein. Counted here are 900,000 to 950,000 distinct CDR3 sequences, under 35% occurring once; the ten biggest clones make up about 10%. These data are also associated with another study on T cells of mothers and their children.

The chain carries TRBV6-2 or TRBV6-3 and TRBJ2-1, with 9 bases fitting TRBD1. The TCR was taken from a woman in her thirties or forties in good health. Sequencing used blood. The CDR3 DNA reads TGTGCCAGCACCCTAGGTGGGACAGGGAGTGCTTGGCAGTTCTTC. It is translated as CASTLGGTGSAWQFF.